This TCR beta chain was observed in a study of T cell responses to AZD1222 COVID-19 vaccine (dated by TCRdb to the early 2020s). Some background on the complete study: TCR sequencing was performed for about 240 trial participants, of whom about 200 were given two doses of AZD1222 and approximately 25 were given two doses of MenACWY control vaccine. Trial participants were enrolled by age into 18-55, 56-69 and 70-plus year subgroups, with approximately 150, 28 and 58 TCR-sequenced participants respectively.

The CDR3 regions of human TCRbeta chains were subjected to immunosequencing. The source study handled its data this way. Repertoire TCRs were checked for matches against a reference library of SARS-CoV-2-specific TCRs that had been generated using the MIRA antigen-specificity platform. Breadth was defined as the fraction of unique TCRs that were SARS-CoV-2-associated, and depth was defined as the fraction of total T cells that were SARS-CoV-2-associated. Using the MIRA data, every spike-specific TCR was mapped to the spike region that the TCR reacted to and assigned to either a CD4 or a CD8 class. Log10-transformed breadth and depth values were compared by one-way ANOVA with Sidak's multiple comparisons tests. In its TCRdb copy, this immuneACCESS table keeps in-frame sequences only and misses some clones. Where compared with another copy, unresolved V genes explain less than half of these, and the others have no known cause. V and J calls and clone size come straight from that table; D and trimming were deduced from the DNA. This sample holds about 39,000 clones; about nine tenths were observed only once. The ten most abundant clones make up 20% to 25% of the sample.

On the study overall, not on this receptor specifically: Conclusions about previously exposed vaccinees are limited, since just a handful of AZD1222 recipients were seropositive for SARS-CoV-2 at baseline. Because no day 14 peak-response samples were available, repertoires were characterized only after the peak T cell response. Participants were mostly white British and included more females than males, and it was suggested by the authors that clonal diversity may have been underestimated. Reportedly, close to half of the unique spike-specific TCRs recognized epitopes lying outside the regions that are mutated in the B.1.351 and B.1.1.7 variants. CD4 TCRs associated with the vaccine covered the entire spike protein, and the dominant responses were in regions 160-218 and 743-854. The 56-69-year group was small, and its depth increase did not reach significance, likely because of low power. Spike-specific TCR breadth and depth rose significantly after two AZD1222 doses compared with day 0 and with MenACWY recipients.

As regards this clone: The antigen this receptor binds is unknown. The sample holds no much larger clone one base away, and base qualities are not on file.

Trimming removed 3 bases from V and 4 bases from J, leaving 19 bases between the germline ends. The CDR3 covers 16 residues, taking in both the cysteine and the phenylalanine. The read is trimmed to its CDR3 DNA, 48 bases read in frame from base 1. CDR1 is given as SGHRS and CDR2 as YFSETQ, both from the germline V gene. Reading the label with the study, this specimen's time point is: about 28 days (+/-7) after the second vaccine dose. Because spike-specific TCR depth and breadth did not differ between the two schedules, AZD1222 recipients who got a second dose at roughly 4 weeks were pooled with those who got a second dose at roughly 12 weeks. Vaccinee samples were obtained from the UK trials COV001 and COV002, which included a single-blind randomized controlled phase 2/3 trial of AZD1222 (ChAdOx1 nCoV-19) in healthy adults. Trial participant PBMC samples were collected at day 0 and day 28 after the second dose for TCRbeta chain sequencing.

The sequence derives from an adult who received the AZD1222 COVID-19 vaccine. Here the sequenced sample was peripheral blood, taken 28 days after the second AZD1222 dose. This receptor chain uses TRBV5-1 and TRBJ2-5; no D gene can be assigned with confidence. The CDR3 here reads CASSSGGLPKGETQYF. The DNA is TGCGCCAGCAGCTCCGGTGGTCTCCCAAAGGGAGAGACCCAGTACTTC.